This T cell receptor (beta chain) came from a study of early T cells in non-severe SARS-CoV-2 infection. Study-level background: From unsorted whole blood, bulk RNA was sequenced, and the chains remained unpaired.

There are 10 residues in the CDR3. Per germline, CDR1 MDHEN and CDR2 SYDVKM. Trimming took off 2 bases at V and 10 bases at J, with 3 bases between the two ends. Individual cDNA molecules each received unique molecular identifiers attached to them. MiXCR, applied by TCRdb to the 5' RACE reads, yields one record per CDR3 protein. The sample consists of 88,000 or so distinct CDR3 sequences, 14% to 15% of them appearing once. This clonotype was observed many times. The V call is TRBV28, the J call TRBJ2-1; D unclear. The sample was whole blood. The receptor was isolated from an adult who was a healthcare worker with PCR-confirmed SARS-CoV-2 infection or an uninfected control (not recorded which). DNA of the CDR3: TGTGCCAGCAGTTTAGGGGAGCAGTTCTTC. Translated: CASSLGEQFF.